The rows below give T cell receptor beta chains drawn from one sample of a study of OX40 agonist ivuxolimab in advanced cancers. Produced via immunoSEQ multiplex PCR; TCRdb's table is partial and in-frame only. The sample has about 78,000 clones; under 90% are singletons. The material sequenced was CD4+ or CD8+ T cells sorted from blood, taken in a trial of the OX40 agonist ivuxolimab. These TCRs come from an adult with an advanced solid tumor such as melanoma, head and neck, liver or kidney cancer. Both conserved end residues are part of each CDR3. Fields, in order: J gene, clone size, D gene, V gene, CDR3 DNA, CDR3 protein. D genes are given only for firm matches. Size is stated for part of the rows, as once, few or many counts, or as a class when the clone is expanded.

>TRBJ1-4|.|.|TRBV6-6
TGTGCCAGCAGTTACTCGGGGCAGAGTAATGAAAAACTGTTTTTT
CASSYSGQSNEKLFF
>TRBJ1-2|once|.|TRBV5-4
TGTGCCAGCAGCGCGACAGGAGGGAAGGGCTACACCTTC
CASSATGGKGYTF
>TRBJ1-2|once|.|TRBV11-2
TGTGCCAGCAGGCCGGGAACCCAAGCTAACTATGGCTACACCTTC
CASRPGTQANYGYTF
>TRBJ2-1|.|.|TRBV28
TGTGCCAGCAGCCCGCCGTGGGGGACTTCCATCAATGAGCAGTTCTTC
CASSPPWGTSINEQFF
>TRBJ2-7|.|TRBD2|TRBV19
TGTGCCAGTACCCCTATGCCGGGGACTACCATCTACGAGCAGTACTTC
CASTPMPGTTIYEQYF
>TRBJ1-1|.|.|TRBV7-6
TGTGCCAGCAGCCTCAGTGAGAGTACTGAAGCTTTCTTT
CASSLSESTEAFF
>TRBJ2-3|.|TRBD2|TRBV4-2
TGTGCCAGCAGCCAAAAAGGACTAGCGGGAGTAGTGGGCACAGATACGCAGTATTTT
CASSQKGLAGVVGTDTQYF
>TRBJ2-2|.|.|TRBV11-3
TGTGCCAGCAGCTCCGACAGGAACACCGGGGAGCTGTTTTTT
CASSSDRNTGELFF
>TRBJ2-7|.|.|TRBV5-6
TGTGCCAGCAGCTGGCGAGCGGAATACGAGCAGTACTTC
CASSWRAEYEQYF
>TRBJ1-5|.|TRBD1|TRBV28
TGTGCCAGCAGTTCATCACAGGGGTCTAGGCCCCAGCATTTT
CASSSSQGSRPQHF
>TRBJ1-1|.|TRBD1|TRBV5-5
TGTGCCAGCAGCCGGGACAGGCGACAGAACACTGAAGCTTTCTTT
CASSRDRRQNTEAFF
>TRBJ1-1|.|.|TRBV5-1
TGCGCCAGCAGCTTGGAGAGAGGGGTAGCTTTCTTT
CASSLERGVAFF
>TRBJ1-4|.|.|TRBV11-2
TGTGCCAGCAGCATTCCGCTCCCAGGCAATGAAAAACTGTTTTTT
CASSIPLPGNEKLFF
>TRBJ1-4|.|TRBD1|TRBV5-6
TGTGCCAGCAGCTCTCGGACAGGGAATGAAAAACTGTTTTTT
CASSSRTGNEKLFF
>TRBJ1-1|.|.|TRBV4-1
TGCGCCAGCAGCCAAGTTCAGGGGTTTGCCGAAGCTTTCTTT
CASSQVQGFAEAFF
>TRBJ1-3|.|.|TRBV5-1
TGCGCCAGCAGCTTGGCCACACCTATTCCAGGGGCCTCTGGAAACACCATATATTTT
CASSLATPIPGASGNTIYF
>TRBJ1-6|once|.|TRBV5-8
TGTGCCAGCAGCTTGGGTGCGGGGGGCGCGTATAATTCACCCCTCCACTTT
CASSLGAGGAYNSPLHF
>TRBJ1-2|few|.|TRBV28
TGTGCCAGCAGTTTATTGGGGGTCGAGAAGGGCTGGTACACCTTC
CASSLLGVEKGWYTF
>TRBJ1-1|once|.|TRBV27
TGTGCCTCCCGCCGGAGCTGGGACGCTCCAAACACTGAAGCTTTCTTT
CASRRSWDAPNTEAFF
>TRBJ1-4|few|.|TRBV27
TGTGCCAGCAGTCCCAACCCCCGGGGGCGCCTGGGGGAAAAACTGTTTTTT
CASSPNPRGRLGEKLFF
>TRBJ1-4|.|.|TRBV19
TGTGCCAGTAGAGAGGGGGTAACTAATGAAAAACTGTTTTTT
CASREGVTNEKLFF
>TRBJ1-2|.|.|TRBV28
TGTGCCAGCAGTTTAGTCCGGGAAGGGGTTGGCTACACCTTC
CASSLVREGVGYTF
>TRBJ2-4|.|.|TRBV5-1
TGCGCCAGCAGCGCGGACGTGACCAAAAACATTCAGTACTTC
CASSADVTKNIQYF
>TRBJ1-1|once|.|TRBV28
TGTGCCACCGTGGGGGCTGAAGCTTTCTTT
CATVGAEAFF
>TRBJ1-5|few|TRBD1|TRBV15
TGTGCCACCAGCAGAGACAGGGGGAAAAATCAGCCCCAGCATTTT
CATSRDRGKNQPQHF
>TRBJ2-1|once|TRBD1|TRBV4-1
TGCGCCAGCAGCCTAACCTCCGGGACAGGGACGAACAATGAGCAGTTCTTC
CASSLTSGTGTNNEQFF
>TRBJ2-5|.|TRBD2|TRBV10-3
TGTGCCATCAGGGGAAGTGGGACTAGCGGGAGTGGGACCCAGTACTTC
CAIRGSGTSGSGTQYF
>TRBJ1-2|few|TRBD1|TRBV12-5
TGTGCTAGTGGTTTGCCGACAGGGAGAGGAGGCTACACCTTC
CASGLPTGRGGYTF
>TRBJ1-1|.|TRBD1|TRBV29-1
TGCAGCGTTGGGACAGGGGTTGGCACTGAAGCTTTCTTT
CSVGTGVGTEAFF
>TRBJ2-7|.|TRBD1|TRBV2
TGTGCCAGCCTGACAGGGGCTACTTTCAGTTCGGGGCAGTACTTC
CASLTGATFSSGQYF
>TRBJ2-5|once|.|TRBV9
TGTGCCAGCAGCGTCTTCACTAGAAACCAAGAGACCCAGTACTTC
CASSVFTRNQETQYF
>TRBJ1-3|.|.|TRBV18
TGTGCCAGCTCACCTGCACAGGGATCCTCTGGAAACACCATATATTTT
CASSPAQGSSGNTIYF
>TRBJ2-1|once|.|TRBV18
TGTGCCAGCTCACCAAGGGCGCATGAGCAGTTCTTC
CASSPRAHEQFF
>TRBJ2-3|.|TRBD2|TRBV30
TGTGCCTGGAGACTAGCGGGCACAGATACGCAGTATTTT
CAWRLAGTDTQYF
>TRBJ2-1|.|.|TRBV18
TGTGCCAGCTCACTCCCTGGGGGGATGCACAATGAGCAGTTCTTC
CASSLPGGMHNEQFF
>TRBJ1-5|.|.|TRBV28
TGTGCCAGCAGCCCGCTAGAGGGCGGAAATCAGCCCCAGCATTTT
CASSPLEGGNQPQHF
>TRBJ1-2|.|.|TRBV11-2
TGTGCCAGCAGCTCGTCGCCTTCCCTCACCTTC
CASSSSPSLTF
>TRBJ1-6|.|.|TRBV4-1
TGCGCCAGCAGCCAAGATTCGCAGTATAATTCACCCCTCCACTTT
CASSQDSQYNSPLHF
>TRBJ1-2|.|TRBD1|TRBV27
TGTGCCAGCAGTTCCGACAGGGGGCGGAGCTATGGCTACACCTTC
CASSSDRGRSYGYTF
>TRBJ2-5|.|.|TRBV7-2
TGTGCCAGCACCTCCCCCAGGAGCGGCCACCAAGAGACCCAGTACTTC
CASTSPRSGHQETQYF
>TRBJ2-1|.|TRBD2|TRBV14
TGTGCCAGCAGCCCTCTCCCGGGACTAGGCTACAATGAGCAGTTCTTC
CASSPLPGLGYNEQFF
>TRBJ2-1|.|.|TRBV7-9
TGTGCCAGCAGCTTAGCCCCCTTTCCCACGGGAGCATCCTACAATGAGCAGTTCTTC
CASSLAPFPTGASYNEQFF
>TRBJ1-3|.|.|TRBV4-1
TGCGCCAGCAGCCAAGATTACAGGACGATCTCTGGAAACACCATATATTTT
CASSQDYRTISGNTIYF
>TRBJ2-5|.|TRBD1|TRBV18
TGTGCCAGCTCACCGGGACAGGGGGAGACCCAGTACTTC
CASSPGQGETQYF
>TRBJ1-6|once|TRBD1|TRBV5-1
TGCGCCAGCAGCTTGGGACAGGGCGGGATGGGGAATTCACCCCTCCACTTT
CASSLGQGGMGNSPLHF
>TRBJ2-3|.|TRBD2|TRBV29-1
TGCAGCGTGCTGACTAGCGGGAACACAGATACGCAGTATTTT
CSVLTSGNTDTQYF
>TRBJ2-1|.|.|TRBV10-3
TGTGCCATCAGTGAGTATTCTCTTATGGGACAGTTCTTC
CAISEYSLMGQFF
>TRBJ1-1|.|.|TRBV6-5
TGTGCCAGCAGACCCTCCTTCAGGACACTTCGGGCTTTCTTT
CASRPSFRTLRAFF
>TRBJ1-3|.|.|TRBV5-1
TGCGCCAGCAGCTTGGTACCCCGGGGGCCTTCTGGAAACACCATATATTTT
CASSLVPRGPSGNTIYF
>TRBJ1-2|.|.|TRBV18
TGTGCCAGCTCACCACAAAGAGACCACTATGGCTACACCTTC
CASSPQRDHYGYTF
>TRBJ1-5|once|.|TRBV7-8
TGTGCCAGCAGTCGAGGGCAGAATCAGCCCCAGCATTTT
CASSRGQNQPQHF
>TRBJ2-7|.|.|TRBV18
TGTGCCAGCTCACCAGGGCACGGGGACGAGCAGTACTTC
CASSPGHGDEQYF
>TRBJ1-3|.|.|TRBV5-1
TGCGCCAGCAGCTTGGCCGGGTTTGGAAACACCATATATTTT
CASSLAGFGNTIYF